This record looks at one T cell receptor (beta chain) sequence and its context. Splitting of CD4+ cells produced CD45RA+ naive and CD45RA-negative memory subsets. This specimen belongs to a study of shared clonotypes between healthy human individuals. Running of the assay took place at deep level. The assay was immunoSEQ multiplex PCR, and TCRdb's table has in-frame clones only and misses some. The table shows millions of clones, with approximately 90% occurring only once. Germline V CDR1 and CDR2: SEHNR, FQNEAQ (reference sequence). The CDR3 totals 13 residues. V was cut by 3 bases and J by 5 bases, with 11 bases left in between.

The sample taken for sequencing was naive CD4+ T cells sorted from blood. Subset specified: CD45RA+ positively selected. This sequence was found in a man aged 18 to 35 in good health. The chain combines TRBV7-9 with TRBJ2-7; D is perhaps TRBD1 or TRBD2 (5 bases each). CDR3 nucleotides: TGTGCCAGCAGCTTGGGACGAAACCACGAGCAGTACTTC. Its protein is CASSLGRNHEQYF.